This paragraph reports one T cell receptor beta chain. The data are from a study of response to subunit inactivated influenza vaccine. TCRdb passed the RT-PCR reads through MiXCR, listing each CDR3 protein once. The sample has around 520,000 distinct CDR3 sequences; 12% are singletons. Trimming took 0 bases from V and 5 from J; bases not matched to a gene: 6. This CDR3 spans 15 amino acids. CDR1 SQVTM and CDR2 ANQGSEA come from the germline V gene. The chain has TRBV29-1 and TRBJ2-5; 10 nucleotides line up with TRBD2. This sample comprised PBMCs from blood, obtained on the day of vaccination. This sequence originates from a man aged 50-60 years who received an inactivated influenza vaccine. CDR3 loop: CSVEDRAGGRETQYF. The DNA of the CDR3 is TGCAGCGTTGAAGACAGAGCGGGAGGGCGGGAGACCCAGTACTTC.